The 2 T cell receptor beta chains below were found in one sample sequenced in a study of PD-1 blockade in classical Hodgkin lymphoma. Every patient had relapsed following autologous stem cell transplantation, and cohorts differed in brentuximab vedotin exposure. The data were produced by immunoSEQ multiplex PCR, yet TCRdb's version contains in-frame clones alone and is incomplete. This table holds 31,000 or so clones, 70% to 80% found once. The material was peripheral blood mononuclear cells (PBMCs), obtained before the second cycle of nivolumab. The receptors shown here come from a human donor with classical Hodgkin lymphoma.

The chain recombines TRBV18 with TRBJ2-7; 8 bases fit TRBD1. The CDR3 loop spans 16 amino acids. Germline V gene lookup returns CDR1 KGHSH and CDR2 LQKENI. Trimming cost V 2 bases and J 6 bases; bases outside gene matches: 12. The CDR3 reads CASSPGTGAARVEQYF. The CDR3 region has the DNA TGTGCCAGCTCACCAGGGACAGGAGCGGCCAGGGTCGAGCAGTACTTC.

The chain recombines TRBV6-5 with TRBJ2-7, with 8 bases identical to TRBD2. Germline trimming cut 6 bases from V and 5 bases from J; bases unmatched to any gene: 9. This CDR3 contains 14 residues. CDR1 and CDR2 from the germline V gene are MNHEY and SVGAGI. CDR3 in amino acids: CASRPLAEDDEQYF. CDR3 nucleotide sequence: TGTGCCAGCAGACCACTAGCGGAGGATGACGAGCAGTACTTC.